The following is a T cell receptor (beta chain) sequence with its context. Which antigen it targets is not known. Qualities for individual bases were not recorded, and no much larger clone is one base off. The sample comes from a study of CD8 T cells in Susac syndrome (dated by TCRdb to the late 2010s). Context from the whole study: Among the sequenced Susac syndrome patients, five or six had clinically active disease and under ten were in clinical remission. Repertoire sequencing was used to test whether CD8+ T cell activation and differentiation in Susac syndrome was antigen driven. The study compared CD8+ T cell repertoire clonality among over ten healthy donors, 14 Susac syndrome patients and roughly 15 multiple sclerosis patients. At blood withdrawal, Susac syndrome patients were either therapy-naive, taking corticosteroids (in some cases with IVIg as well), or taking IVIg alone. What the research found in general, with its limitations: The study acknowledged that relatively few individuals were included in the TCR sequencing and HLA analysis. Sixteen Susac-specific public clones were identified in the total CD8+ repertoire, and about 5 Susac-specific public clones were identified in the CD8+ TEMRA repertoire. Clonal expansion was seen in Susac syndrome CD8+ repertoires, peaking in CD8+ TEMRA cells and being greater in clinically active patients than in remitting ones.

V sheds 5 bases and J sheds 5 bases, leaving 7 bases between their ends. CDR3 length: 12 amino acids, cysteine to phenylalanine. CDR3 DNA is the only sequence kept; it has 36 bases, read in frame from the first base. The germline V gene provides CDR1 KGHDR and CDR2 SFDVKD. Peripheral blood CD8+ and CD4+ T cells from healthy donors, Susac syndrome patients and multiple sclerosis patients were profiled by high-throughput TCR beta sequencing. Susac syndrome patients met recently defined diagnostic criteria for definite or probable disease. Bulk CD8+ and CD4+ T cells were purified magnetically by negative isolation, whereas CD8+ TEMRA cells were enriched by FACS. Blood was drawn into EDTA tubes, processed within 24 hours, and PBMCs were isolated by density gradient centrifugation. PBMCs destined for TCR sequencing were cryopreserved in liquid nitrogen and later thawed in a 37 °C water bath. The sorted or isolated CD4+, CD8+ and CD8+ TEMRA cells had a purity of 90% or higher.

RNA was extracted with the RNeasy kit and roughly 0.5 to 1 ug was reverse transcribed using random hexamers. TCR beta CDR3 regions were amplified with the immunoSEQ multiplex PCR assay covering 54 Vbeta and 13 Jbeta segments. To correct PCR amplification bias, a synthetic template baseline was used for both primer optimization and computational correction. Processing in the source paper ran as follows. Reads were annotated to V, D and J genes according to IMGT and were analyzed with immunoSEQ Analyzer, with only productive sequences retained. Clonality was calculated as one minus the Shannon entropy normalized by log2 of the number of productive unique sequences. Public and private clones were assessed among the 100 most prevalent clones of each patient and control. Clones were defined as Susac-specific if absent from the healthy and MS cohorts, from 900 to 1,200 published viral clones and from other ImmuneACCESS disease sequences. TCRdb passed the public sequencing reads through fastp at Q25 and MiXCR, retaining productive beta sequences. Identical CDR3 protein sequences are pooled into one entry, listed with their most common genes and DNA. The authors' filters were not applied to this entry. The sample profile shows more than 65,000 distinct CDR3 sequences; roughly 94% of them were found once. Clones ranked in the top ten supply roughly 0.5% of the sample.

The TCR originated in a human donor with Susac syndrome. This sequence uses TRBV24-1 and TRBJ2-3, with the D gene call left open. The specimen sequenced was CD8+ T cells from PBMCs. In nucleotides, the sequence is TGTGCCACCAGTGGGCCCGGAGATACGCAGTATTTT. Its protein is CATSGPGDTQYF.